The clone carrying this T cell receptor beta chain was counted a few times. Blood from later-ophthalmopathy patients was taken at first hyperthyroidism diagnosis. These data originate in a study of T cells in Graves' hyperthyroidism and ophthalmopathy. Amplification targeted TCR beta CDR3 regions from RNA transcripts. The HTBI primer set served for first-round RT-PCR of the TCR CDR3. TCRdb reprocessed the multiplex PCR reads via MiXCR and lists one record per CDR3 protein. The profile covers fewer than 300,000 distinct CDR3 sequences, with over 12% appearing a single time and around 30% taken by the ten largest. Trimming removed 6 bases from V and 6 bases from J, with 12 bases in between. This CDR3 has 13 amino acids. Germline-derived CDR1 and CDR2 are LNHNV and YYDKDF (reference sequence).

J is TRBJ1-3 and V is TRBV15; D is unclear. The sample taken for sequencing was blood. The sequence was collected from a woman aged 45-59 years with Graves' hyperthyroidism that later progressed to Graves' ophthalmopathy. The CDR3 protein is CATSRGMLNTIYF. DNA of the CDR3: TGTGCCACCAGTCGAGGGATGTTAAACACCATATATTTT.